Below are 30 T cell receptor beta chains sequenced from a single sample in a study of breast tumors, draining lymph nodes, adjacent tissues. TCRdb re-called the multiplex PCR reads with MiXCR, one entry per CDR3 protein. The table lists about 270,000 distinct CDR3 sequences, over 30% of them singletons, with more than 0.85% in the top ten. The lymph nodes were axillary draining lymph nodes from breast cancer patients. What was sequenced was axillary lymph node tissue. The receptors stem from a female donor with breast cancer. Some clones in this sample may be carry-over from other donors' samples.

About this clonotype itself: A read error may explain this, as a much larger clone is one base away. The chain has TRBV4-1 and TRBJ2-7; no clear D. Per the germline V gene, CDR1 is MGHRA and CDR2 is YSYEKL. The CDR3 is made up of 15 amino acids. CDR3 loop: CASSQDEERSHEQYF. As DNA, the CDR3 is TGTGCCAGCAGCCAAGATGAGGAGCGCTCCCACGAGCAGTACTTC.

The chain is built from TRBV10-3 and TRBJ2-6; the match to TRBD2 covers 7 bases. The CDR3 totals 18 residues. The V gene end was trimmed by 8 bases and the J gene end by 0 bases; junction bases not matched to a gene: 13. CDR1 and CDR2 from the germline V gene are ENHRY and SYGVKD. In nucleotides, the CDR3 is TGTGCCATCGGGGGGGGGGATGAGCAGTTCTCTGGGGCCAACGTCCTGACTTTC. The encoded protein is CAIGGGDEQFSGANVLTF.

This clonotype was seen many times. This sequence joins TRBV7-6 and TRBJ2-7; a possible D gene is TRBD2 (6 bases). The germline V gene has CDR1 SGHVS and CDR2 FNYEAQ. V lost 3 bases and J 5 bases, leaving 20 bases between the germline ends. The CDR3 totals 16 residues. In DNA, the CDR3 is TGTGCCAGCAGCTTTTTGGTAGGGCGGGAAAGTGACGAGCAGTACTTC. This sequence encodes CASSFLVGRESDEQYF.

At least ten counts were recorded for this clonotype. The rearrangement joins TRBV9 to TRBJ2-2, with 14 bases fitting TRBD2. Germline V gene sequence: CDR1 SGDLS, CDR2 YYNGEE. V lost 0 bases, J lost 1 base, and 5 bases stayed unmatched. The CDR3 runs to 19 residues. The CDR3 is CASSVAGLAGEENTGELFF. Written as DNA, the CDR3 is TGTGCCAGCAGCGTAGCGGGACTAGCGGGAGAGGAGAACACCGGGGAGCTGTTTTTT.

This clonotype was counted a single time. The chain links TRBV7-2 to TRBJ2-2; 7 bases line up with TRBD2. Germline assignment: CDR1 SGHTA and CDR2 FQGNSA. This CDR3 is 14 amino acids long. V was pared by 5 bases and J by 4 bases, with 4 bases of the junction left unmatched. The CDR3 protein is CASSTGGVTGELFF. Written as DNA, the CDR3 is TGTGCCAGCAGCACGGGAGGCGTCACCGGGGAGCTGTTTTTT.

This clonotype was seen many times. The rearrangement joins TRBV11-3 to TRBJ2-7; 7 nucleotides align to TRBD2. This CDR3 is 17 amino acids long. The germline CDR1 and CDR2 sequences are SGHNT and YENEEA. V dropped 3 bases and J dropped 7; count of bases not matched to a gene: 18. The DNA of the CDR3 is TGTGCCAGCAGCTTGTGGCCCCAAGAGGGAGGGCCGGGGGAGCAGTACTTC. It specifies CASSLWPQEGGPGEQYF.

The rearrangement links TRBV6-5 to TRBJ2-2; TRBD1 aligns across 7 bases. This CDR3 spans 18 amino acids. V dropped 7 bases and J dropped 5; count of bases not matched to a gene: 19. CDR1 MNHEY and CDR2 SVGAGI come from the germline V gene. The CDR3 sequence: CASTPLTTGVRGTGELFF. CDR3 sequence (DNA): TGTGCCAGCACCCCACTAACAACAGGGGTTCGGGGTACCGGGGAGCTGTTTTTT.

This clonotype has a count of ten or more. The V gene is TRBV7-8, the J gene TRBJ2-1; D possibly uses TRBD1 or TRBD2 (5 bases each). The CDR3 loop spans 14 amino acids. With 0 bases removed from V and 6 bases from J, the gap between germline ends came to 9 bases. Germline loops: CDR1 SGHVS, CDR2 FQNEAQ. The CDR3 DNA reads TGTGCCAGCAGCTTAGCAACGGGGACCAATGAGCAGTTCTTC. Translating gives CASSLATGTNEQFF.

This chain connects TRBV24-1 to TRBJ1-5; no clear D. Germline CDR1 reads KGHDR; CDR2 reads SFDVKD. V lost 4 bases and J lost 7, with 7 bases in between. CDR3 length: 12 residues. CDR3 amino acids: CATSDKDQPQHF. The CDR3 bases are TGTGCCACCAGTGACAAGGACCAGCCCCAGCATTTT.

This clonotype was seen many times. This rearrangement joins TRBV3-1 to TRBJ1-6; no firm D call. The germline V gene has CDR1 LGHDT and CDR2 YNNKEL (reference sequence). Trimming took off 4 bases at V and 3 bases at J, with 7 bases between the two ends. The CDR3 totals 14 residues. CDR3: CASSPDGYNSPLHF. As DNA, the CDR3 is TGTGCCAGCAGCCCAGACGGCTATAATTCACCCCTCCACTTT. Using reference TRBV3-1 and TRBJ1-6 for the parts outside the CDR3, the full variable domain is DTAVSQTPKYLVTQMGNDKSIKCEQNLGHDTMYWYKQDSKKFLKIMFSYNNKELIINETVPNRFSPKSPDKAHLNLHINSLELGDSAVYFCASSPDGYNSPLHFGNGTRLTVT.

This clonotype was counted many times. The V and J genes are TRBV4-2 and TRBJ2-3; D ambiguous. There are 14 residues in the CDR3. With 1 base removed from V and 2 bases from J, the gap between germline ends came to 7 bases. Looked up from germline, CDR1 is LGHNA and CDR2 is YNFKEQ. CDR3 sequence reads: CASSQGLTTDTQYF. CDR3 DNA sequence: TGTGCCAGCAGCCAAGGGCTTACCACAGATACGCAGTATTTT.

This clonotype was counted many times. The J gene is TRBJ1-2, the V gene TRBV5-1, with a possible D match to TRBD1 (6 bases). From germline, CDR1 is SGHRS and CDR2 YFSETQ. There are 14 residues in the CDR3. V lost 0 bases and J lost 6, with 12 bases in between. CDR3 amino acids: CASSLGVGADGYTF. The DNA of the CDR3 is TGCGCCAGCAGCTTGGGAGTGGGGGCGGATGGCTACACCTTC. The variable domain in full, completed from reference TRBV5-1 and TRBJ1-2, reads KAGVTQTPRYLIKTRGQQVTLSCSPISGHRSVSWYQQTPGQGLQFLFEYFSETQRNKGNFPGRFSGRQFSNSRSEMNVSTLELGDSALYLCASSLGVGADGYTFGSGTRLTVV.

The rearrangement joins TRBV29-1 to TRBJ2-2; 11 bases are shared with TRBD2. In germline, CDR1 is SQVTM, CDR2 ANQGSEA. The CDR3 is 17 residues long. V lost 1 base to trimming and J lost 7 bases; unmatched junction nucleotides: 11. The CDR3 DNA reads TGCAGCGTTGAAGGTCTAGCGGGAGGAGTTGTGCACGGGGAGCTGTTTTTT. This codes for CSVEGLAGGVVHGELFF.

This clonotype was counted ten times or more. The rearrangement uses TRBV5-1 and TRBJ2-7; D gene uncertain. Germline-derived CDR1 and CDR2 are SGHRS and YFSETQ. V was pared by 4 bases and J by 3 bases, with 17 bases between. The CDR3 spans 15 residues. The CDR3 loop is CASSPSRRSNYEQYF. CDR3 sequence (DNA): TGCGCCAGCAGCCCCTCTAGAAGGTCGAACTACGAGCAGTACTTC.

The V gene is TRBV12-3 or TRBV12-4, the J gene TRBJ2-2; D is uncertain. This CDR3 region has 16 residues. The V end was cut by 0 bases, the J end by 3 bases, with 11 bases between. CDR3 nucleotides: TGTGCCAGCAGTTTAGCCCGCTCCCCGCACACCGGGGAGCTGTTTTTT. As protein: CASSLARSPHTGELFF.

DNA for the CDR3: TGTGCCAGCAGCTTAGGAAAAAGACAGGGGGCAGATACGCAGTATTTT. It encodes CASSLGKRQGADTQYF. This chain joins TRBV7-9 and TRBJ2-3, with 9 bases fitting TRBD1. Germline-derived CDR1 and CDR2 are SEHNR and FQNEAQ (reference sequence). V gave up 1 base and J gave up 4 bases; unmatched junction bases: 6. The CDR3 is made up of 16 amino acids.

This clonotype was detected many times. One end of the junction varies from germline; a read error may be responsible. The CDR3: CASSLRTSGSADTRYF. The CDR3 region has the DNA TGTGCCAGCAGCTTAAGAACTAGCGGGAGCGCAGATACGCGGTATTTT. The chain is built from TRBV7-9 and TRBJ2-3; 11 bases align to TRBD2. The length of the CDR3 is 16 residues. Germline V lookup: CDR1 SEHNR, CDR2 FQNEAQ (reference sequence).

In its sample, this clonotype was seen once. The rearrangement links TRBV2 to TRBJ2-7; possibly TRBD2 for D (6 bases). Germline lookup yields CDR1 SNHLY and CDR2 FYNNEI. The germline V and J ends were trimmed by 4 bases and 7 bases, with 23 bases remaining between them. The CDR3 covers 16 residues. CDR3 residues: CASSATTIAAIGEQYF. CDR3 sequence (DNA): TGTGCCAGCAGTGCTACCACTATAGCGGCTATTGGGGAGCAGTACTTC.

A word on this clonotype: A much larger clone lies a single base off, so this may be a read error. V gene TRBV20-1 combines with J gene TRBJ2-7, with TRBD2 matching 10 bases. Germline CDR1 is DFQATT and CDR2 is SNEGSKA (reference sequence). Germline trimming cut 3 bases from V and 6 bases from J; bases unmatched to any gene: 8. This CDR3 spans 14 amino acids. The DNA of the CDR3 is TGCAGTGCTAGTAGCGGGAGGTCCCTCGCCGAGCAGTACTTC. Residues: CSASSGRSLAEQYF.

This clonotype has just a few counts. CDR3 loop: CASSQDGGGEQYF. The CDR3 nucleotides read TGTGCCAGCAGTCAAGACGGGGGGGGCGAGCAGTACTTC. V gene TRBV6-1 combines with J gene TRBJ2-7, with TRBD2 identical over 8 bases. The junction had 6 bases not matched to a gene; V was cut back by 5 bases and J by 6 bases. CDR1 is MNHNS, CDR2 SASEGT, per germline. The CDR3 loop spans 13 amino acids.

This clonotype was picked up one time. One base away lies a much larger clone, so this may be a sequencing read error. This chain joins TRBV5-1 and TRBJ2-1; the D gene is possibly TRBD2 (6 bases). In germline, CDR1 is SGHRS, CDR2 YFSETQ. The CDR3 loop spans 11 amino acids. As DNA, the CDR3 is TGCACCAGCACGTCTAGCGAACAGGAGTTCTTC. It translates to CTSTSSEQEFF.

Many counts were recorded for this clonotype. The chain uses TRBV6-5 and TRBJ1-5, with D perhaps matching TRBD1 (6 bases). The CDR3 extends over 14 amino acids. Trimming removed 6 bases from V and 3 bases from J, with 12 bases in between. From germline, CDR1 is MNHEY and CDR2 SVGAGI. In nucleotides, the CDR3 is TGTGCCAGCAGCCGCAGGGGAACCAATCAGCCCCAGCATTTT. Encoded protein: CASSRRGTNQPQHF.

This clonotype has at least ten counts. This chain connects TRBV12-3 or TRBV12-4 to TRBJ2-2; D gene uncertain. The CDR3 has 13 amino acids. Trimming pared 3 bases from V and 7 bases from J, leaving 9 bases between. The CDR3 loop reads CASSFKLLGELFF. CDR3 sequence (DNA): TGTGCCAGCAGTTTTAAACTACTCGGGGAGCTGTTTTTT.

This clonotype came up many times. The V and J genes are TRBV5-4 and TRBJ2-7; no clear D gene. CDR3 length equals 13 residues. The germline V gene encodes CDR1 SGHNT and CDR2 YYREEE (reference sequence). Trimming removed 1 base at V and 6 bases at J, with 11 bases between. In DNA, the CDR3 is TGTGCCAGCAGCTTGATGGGAATGCCCGAGCAGTACTTC. Amino acids: CASSLMGMPEQYF.

This chain connects TRBV29-1 to TRBJ2-5; D unresolved. CDR1 is SQVTM, CDR2 ANQGSEA, per germline. The CDR3 contains 12 residues. Trimming took off 8 bases at V and 0 bases at J, with 10 bases between the two ends. The CDR3 here is CSSYGYQETQYF. CDR3 coding DNA: TGCAGCAGTTACGGGTACCAAGAGACCCAGTACTTC.

On this clonotype itself: Here the CDR3 omits its conserved ending phenylalanine or tryptophan, so a read error is the likely source. The DNA is left out, because the CDR3 cannot be placed on it with certainty; the CDR3 is given as TCRdb lists it. The V call is TRBV2, the J call TRBJ2-6. The CDR3 numbers 8 amino acids, ends counted. Germline CDR1 and CDR2: SNHLY and FYNNEI. This chain's CDR3 is CASSTGTS.

This clonotype came up many times. The rearrangement joins TRBV2 to TRBJ2-3; tentative D call: TRBD1 (6 bases). CDR1 and CDR2 from the germline V gene are SNHLY and FYNNEI. The V end was cut by 8 bases, the J end by 7 bases, with 16 bases between. The CDR3 is 13 residues long. The CDR3 region is CASAQGSGYTQYF. CDR3 sequence (DNA): TGTGCCAGCGCACAGGGTTCCGGGTATACGCAGTATTTT. The variable domain in full, completed from reference TRBV2 and TRBJ2-3, reads EPEVTQTPSHQVTQMGQEVILRCVPISNHLYFYWYRQILGQKVEFLVSFYNNEISEKSEIFDDQFSVERPDGSNFTLKIRSTKLEDSAMYFCASAQGSGYTQYFGPGTRLTVL.

This clonotype was seen ten or more times. A junction end diverges from the germline sequence, so it may reflect a read error. The rearrangement joins TRBV7-7 to TRBJ2-3; 8 bases are shared with TRBD2. Germline V gene lookup returns CDR1 SSHAT and CDR2 FNYEAQ (reference sequence). The CDR3 contains 19 residues. The CDR3 sequence is CASSPRVAGKTRSTDTQYF. Written as DNA, the CDR3 is TGTGCTAGCAGCCCCCGGGTAGCGGGAAAAACTCGTAGCACAGATACGCAGTATTTT. Complete variable domain (other parts from reference TRBV7-7 and TRBJ2-3): GAGVSQSPRYKVTKRGQDVTLRCDPISSHATLYWYQQALGQGPEFLTYFNYEAQPDKSGLPSDRFSAERPEGSISTLTIQRTEQRDSAMYRCASSPRVAGKTRSTDTQYFGPGTRLTVL.

This clonotype was seen a single time. The V and J genes are TRBV2 and TRBJ1-4; a weak D match, TRBD1 (6 bases). Germline CDR1 SNHLY, CDR2 FYNNEI. The V end lost 8 bases, the J end lost 10 bases, and 14 bases lay between the germline ends. The CDR3 is 12 amino acids. Written as DNA, the CDR3 is TGTGCCAGCCTCGGGGAAGGGGGAAAACTGTTTTTT. This encodes CASLGEGGKLFF.

This clonotype showed up many times. The V call is TRBV7-2, the J call TRBJ2-5; TRBD1 matches at 8 bases. The CDR3 runs 14 residues. J lost 2 bases, V lost 4 bases, and 3 bases had no gene match. Germline V lookup: CDR1 SGHTA, CDR2 FQGNSA. The DNA of the CDR3 is TGTGCCAGCAGCTCACACAGGGGGCAAGAGACCCAGTACTTC. This codes for CASSSHRGQETQYF.